This T cell receptor (beta chain) was recovered during a study of cytomegalovirus exposure and HLA in healthy donors. Findings and caveats of the study: It was only CMV serostatus that was available as immune exposure information.

The PCR ran on 60 Vbeta and 13 Jbeta primers. Some clones are missing from TCRdb's copy, which holds only in-frame ones; the method was immunoSEQ multiplex PCR. The sample includes about 160,000 clones, less than 90% of them seen just once. Regarding this clone: Its specificity is not known.

Material for sequencing was PBMCs. The origin of this receptor is a boy aged 2 to 10 in good health and CMV-seronegative.

CDR3 loop: CASSRLRYQETQYF. For the CDR3, the DNA is TGTGCCAGCAGCCGACTTCGGTACCAAGAGACCCAGTACTTC. The rearrangement links TRBV27 to TRBJ2-5, with D unclear. Germline V gene data show CDR1 as MNHEY and CDR2 as SMNVEV (reference sequence). This CDR3 region has 14 residues. The ends were cut back, 6 bases at V and 0 bases at J, with 11 bases in the middle.